The 30 T cell receptor beta chains below all came from one sample that was sequenced in a study of cytomegalovirus exposure and HLA in healthy donors. Primers for the PCR totalled 60 Vbeta and 13 Jbeta. Only in-frame clones appear in the TCRdb table, and some are missing; sequencing was by immunoSEQ multiplex PCR. The listing records tens of thousands of clones. The sequenced sample consisted of PBMCs. The receptors derive from a man aged 18-30 years in good health and CMV-seropositive.

The chain uses TRBV7-2 and TRBJ2-3, with TRBD1 matching 9 bases. The CDR3 has 16 amino acids. Germline V lookup: CDR1 SGHTA, CDR2 FQGNSA. V was clipped by 5 bases and J by 4 bases; unmatched bases: 10. For the CDR3, the DNA is TGTGCCAGCAGCCCAGGGACAGGGAGGTATCCAGATACGCAGTATTTT. Translation: CASSPGTGRYPDTQYF.

The gene calls are TRBV9 and TRBJ2-5, with 9 bases fitting TRBD2. From germline, CDR1 is SGDLS and CDR2 YYNGEE. The CDR3 has 19 residues. The V segment lost 4 bases and the J segment 3 bases; nucleotides outside the gene matches: 19. The CDR3 reads CASSLDVEVAGAAEETQYF. CDR3 coding DNA: TGTGCCAGCAGCCTAGACGTTGAGGTAGCGGGGGCCGCGGAAGAGACCCAGTACTTC.

The chain joins TRBV11-2 to TRBJ2-2; D is perhaps TRBD2 (6 bases). The ends were cut back, 0 bases at V and 1 base at J, with 21 bases in the middle. CDR1 is SGHAT, CDR2 FQNNGV, per germline. CDR3 length: 20 amino acids. The CDR3 coding sequence is TGTGCCAGCAGCTTAGATGAGTGGCTAGCGCTGTTAGGGAACACCGGGGAGCTGTTTTTT. Its translation: CASSLDEWLALLGNTGELFF.

This sequence joins TRBV19 and TRBJ1-2, with 7 bases lining up with TRBD1. Germline values: CDR1 LNHDA, CDR2 SQIVND (reference sequence). The V gene end was trimmed by 7 bases and the J gene end by 0 bases; junction bases not matched to a gene: 14. The CDR3 is 17 amino acids. The CDR3 region has the DNA TGTGCCAGTATATCGATAGGGACAGCATCTACTAACTATGGCTACACCTTC. The encoded protein is CASISIGTASTNYGYTF.

The chain employs TRBV7-8 and TRBJ2-7; the match to TRBD1 covers 7 bases. Germline-derived CDR1 and CDR2 are SGHVS and FQNEAQ. The V gene end was trimmed by 1 base and the J gene end by 3 bases; junction bases not matched to a gene: 6. CDR3 size: 15 residues. CDR3 coding DNA: TGTGCCAGCAGCTTAGTTTCGGGGACAGACTACGAGCAGTACTTC. This encodes CASSLVSGTDYEQYF.

The CDR3 region is CASRTGAQGEKLFF. The CDR3 nucleotides read TGTGCCAGCAGGACAGGGGCTCAGGGTGAAAAACTGTTTTTT. V is TRBV28 and J is TRBJ1-4; 8 bases map to TRBD1. V was clipped by 6 bases and J by 7 bases; unmatched bases: 7. The V gene's germline CDR1 is MDHEN and CDR2 SYDVKM. CDR3 length: 14 residues.

The rearrangement joins TRBV4-2 to TRBJ1-2; D not resolved. The V gene's germline CDR1 is LGHNA and CDR2 YNFKEQ. The CDR3 covers 15 residues. Trimming took off 1 base at V and 4 bases at J, with 13 bases between the two ends. The CDR3 nucleotides read TGTGCCAGCAGCCAAGGGATGGGCGCGGGCTATGGCTACACCTTC. Translating it yields CASSQGMGAGYGYTF.

This rearrangement joins TRBV19 to TRBJ1-5; no definite D call. The CDR3 loop spans 13 amino acids. Germline V gene lookup returns CDR1 LNHDA and CDR2 SQIVND (reference sequence). V lost 3 bases and J lost 3, with 6 bases in between. CDR3 region: CASSIYHNQPQHF. The CDR3 DNA reads as TGTGCCAGTAGTATCTATCACAATCAGCCCCAGCATTTT.

The V call is TRBV27, the J call TRBJ1-2; D is uncertain. The CDR3 sequence is 12 residues long. The germline gives CDR1 MNHEY, CDR2 SMNVEV (reference sequence). V lost 6 bases to trimming and J lost 1 base, with 6 bases between them. The DNA of the CDR3 is TGTGCCAGCAGGGCGGGTAACTATGGCTACACCTTC. Amino acids: CASRAGNYGYTF.

The rearrangement uses TRBV6-1 and TRBJ2-7; tentatively, D is TRBD1 (5 bases). This CDR3 region has 14 residues. V lost 8 bases to trimming and J lost 5 bases, with 19 bases between them. Germline CDR1 and CDR2: MNHNS and SASEGT. CDR3 protein: CASARKGLDDEQYF. The CDR3 DNA is TGTGCCAGCGCTCGGAAGGGGTTAGACGACGAGCAGTACTTC.

The chain is built from TRBV25-1 and TRBJ2-7; TRBD2 might be the D (5 bases). V lost 8 bases, J lost 9 bases, and 17 bases lay in between. Per the germline V gene, CDR1 is MGHDK and CDR2 is SYGVNS. The CDR3 extends over 12 amino acids. CDR3 region: CASVGGPLGQYF. The DNA of the CDR3 is TGTGCCAGCGTTGGAGGCCCCTTAGGGCAGTACTTC.

The V and J genes are TRBV6-6 and TRBJ1-6; TRBD1 agrees at 10 bases. This CDR3 has 13 amino acids. Germline CDR1 reads MNHNY; CDR2 reads SVGAGI (reference sequence). This chain's CDR3 is CGVGGTGDSPLHF. DNA of the CDR3: TGTGGGGTAGGGGGGACAGGGGATTCACCCCTCCACTTT.

The chain is built from TRBV5-5 and TRBJ2-4, with D possibly TRBD1 on 7 matching bases. The CDR3 spans 15 residues. Germline V gives CDR1 SGHKS, CDR2 YYEKEE (reference sequence). V lost 3 bases to trimming and J lost 7 bases, with 17 bases between them. The CDR3 region is CASSSVAAGGNIQYF. The CDR3 DNA is TGTGCCAGCAGCTCGGTGGCCGCAGGGGGGAACATTCAGTACTTC.

The J gene is TRBJ2-7, the V gene TRBV10-1; possibly TRBD1 for D (5 bases). The CDR3 has 14 residues. Trimming left V 6 bases short and J 2 bases short, with 14 bases between. The germline gives CDR1 WNHNN, CDR2 SYGVQD (reference sequence). CDR3 region: CASSRESGPYEQYF. The CDR3 bases are TGCGCCAGCAGCAGGGAATCCGGGCCCTACGAGCAGTACTTC.

This chain joins TRBV28 and TRBJ2-7, with TRBD2 identical over 7 bases. V lost 2 bases and J lost 0; bases outside the gene matches: 7. The germline gives CDR1 MDHEN, CDR2 SYDVKM. The CDR3 has 16 residues. For the CDR3, the DNA is TGTGCCAGCAGTTTAAAACGGGGGGTTTCCTCCTACGAGCAGTACTTC. Amino acid sequence: CASSLKRGVSSYEQYF.

This chain joins TRBV7-9 and TRBJ1-1, with unresolved D. Germline assignment: CDR1 SEHNR and CDR2 FQNEAQ (reference sequence). Trimming took 6 bases from V and 0 from J, leaving 8 bases between them. This CDR3 contains 13 residues. The CDR3 bases are TGTGCCAGCAGACTCACAGTGAACACTGAAGCTTTCTTT. Translation gives CASRLTVNTEAFF. Variable domain in full (rest from reference TRBV7-9 and TRBJ1-1): DTGVSQNPRHKITKRGQNVTFRCDPISEHNRLYWYRQTLGQGPEFLTYFQNEAQLEKSRLLSDRFSAERPKGSFSTLEIQRTEQGDSAMYLCASRLTVNTEAFFGQGTRLTVV.

The gene calls are TRBV5-6 and TRBJ1-1; TRBD1 matches at 7 bases. The CDR3 runs 15 residues. Trimming at V came to 0 bases and at J to 5 bases, leaving 7 bases not matched to a gene. In germline, CDR1 is SGHDT, CDR2 YYEEEE. Here the CDR3 reads CASSLDYRGRTEAFF. DNA for the CDR3: TGTGCCAGCAGCTTGGATTACAGGGGTCGGACTGAAGCTTTCTTT. The whole variable domain, remainder taken from reference TRBV5-6 and TRBJ1-1, is DAGVTQSPTHLIKTRGQQVTLRCSPKSGHDTVSWYQQALGQGPQFIFQYYEEEERQRGNFPDRFSGHQFPNYSSELNVNALLLGDSALYLCASSLDYRGRTEAFFGQGTRLTVV.

The V and J genes are TRBV5-1 and TRBJ1-4; TRBD1 matches at 9 bases. Trimming removed 2 bases from V and 7 bases from J; junction bases left unmatched: 9. The germline gives CDR1 SGHRS, CDR2 YFSETQ. There are 16 residues in the CDR3. CDR3 protein: CASSFTGGAYGEKLFF. As DNA, the CDR3 is TGCGCCAGCAGCTTCACAGGGGGCGCATATGGTGAAAAACTGTTTTTT.

V gene TRBV27 combines with J gene TRBJ2-7; TRBD1 is a possible D gene (6 bases). This CDR3 contains 14 residues. The V gene lost 6 bases and the J gene lost 4 bases, with 16 bases spanning the gap. From germline, CDR1 is MNHEY and CDR2 SMNVEV (reference sequence). CDR3 residues: CASSPDRYLYEQYF. CDR3 bases: TGTGCCAGCAGCCCCGACAGGTATTTATACGAGCAGTACTTC.

The chain combines TRBV29-1 with TRBJ2-7; TRBD2 is a possible D gene (6 bases). Per the germline V gene, CDR1 is SQVTM and CDR2 is ANQGSEA. The CDR3 consists of 10 residues. The V gene lost 8 bases and the J gene lost 6 bases, with 11 bases spanning the gap. The CDR3 DNA follows: TGCAGCTCGGCGGGACGCGAGCAGTACTTC. As protein: CSSAGREQYF.

The rearrangement uses TRBV5-1 and TRBJ2-5, with TRBD2 identical over 8 bases. Per germline, CDR1 SGHRS and CDR2 YFSETQ. The junction had 8 bases not matched to a gene; V was cut back by 6 bases and J by 4 bases. The CDR3 is 14 amino acids. The CDR3 DNA reads as TGCGCCAGCATGCGGGGGGAACGGGGAGAGACCCAGTACTTC. Residues: CASMRGERGETQYF.

As to this clone: Other DNA sequences in this sample translate to the same CDR3. V usage is TRBV29-1 and J usage is TRBJ1-5, with 9 bases fitting TRBD1. The J segment lost 2 bases and the V segment lost 7 bases, leaving 3 bases of the junction unmatched. The CDR3 loop spans 13 amino acids. Germline CDR1 SQVTM, CDR2 ANQGSEA. CDR3 in amino acids: CSATGGGNQPQHF. CDR3 sequence (DNA): TGCAGCGCTACAGGGGGCGGCAATCAGCCCCAGCATTTT.

The chain links TRBV2 to TRBJ1-2; 10 bases match TRBD1. From germline, CDR1 is SNHLY and CDR2 FYNNEI. V lost 5 bases, J lost 7 bases, and 4 bases stayed unmatched. This CDR3 contains 13 residues. The CDR3 here is CASSSGTGVGYTF. DNA of the CDR3: TGTGCCAGCAGTTCCGGGACAGGGGTTGGCTACACCTTC.

The V and J genes are TRBV11-3 and TRBJ2-7; the match to TRBD1 covers 7 bases. Germline-derived CDR1 and CDR2 are SGHNT and YENEEA. CDR3 length: 15 amino acids. The V and J ends lost 5 bases and 3 bases, in that order; junction bases with no gene match: 10. CDR3 loop: CASSRETGVYYEQYF. DNA of the CDR3: TGTGCCAGCAGCCGAGAAACAGGGGTTTACTACGAGCAGTACTTC.

J is TRBJ1-1 and V is TRBV29-1, with D uncertain. The CDR3 covers 12 residues. Germline CDR1 SQVTM, CDR2 ANQGSEA. Deletions cut 7 bases from V and 4 bases from J, with 13 bases between. CDR3 nucleotide sequence: TGCAGCGCCCCAGGCGGAGGCACTGAAGCTTTCTTT. Translating it yields CSAPGGGTEAFF.

J is TRBJ1-2 and V is TRBV6-5; TRBD1 aligns across 7 bases. The CDR3 length is 14 residues. Germline assignment: CDR1 MNHEY and CDR2 SVGAGI. V was clipped by 3 bases and J by 1 base; unmatched bases: 2. The CDR3 loop reads CASSYYRGNYGYTF. DNA for the CDR3: TGTGCCAGCAGTTATTACAGGGGTAACTATGGCTACACCTTC.

The CDR3 bases are TGTGCCAGCAGTGACAGGTTTGTCGGTTTGAACACTGAAGCTTTCTTT. This codes for CASSDRFVGLNTEAFF. The gene calls are TRBV6-1 and TRBJ1-1; D is uncertain. CDR3 length equals 16 residues. The germline V gene encodes CDR1 MNHNS and CDR2 SASEGT. Trimming cost V 3 bases and J 0 bases, with 14 bases left between them.

The V call is TRBV19, the J call TRBJ1-3; D is ambiguous. There are 13 residues in the CDR3. V lost 5 bases, J lost 2 bases, and 7 bases lay in between. CDR1 and CDR2 (germline): LNHDA, SQIVND (reference sequence). The chain's CDR3 is CASSRTAGNTIYF. The CDR3 coding sequence is TGTGCCAGTAGTCGGACTGCTGGAAACACCATATATTTT.

As DNA, the CDR3 is TGTGCCAGCTGGGACAGGGGACTTCAGCCCCAGCATTTT. Translating it yields CASWDRGLQPQHF. The chain combines TRBV19 with TRBJ1-5; TRBD1 aligns across 10 bases. The junction had 5 bases not matched to a gene; V was cut back by 9 bases and J by 6 bases. This CDR3 spans 13 amino acids. Per germline, CDR1 LNHDA and CDR2 SQIVND (reference sequence).

The chain links TRBV10-3 to TRBJ2-1; D gene ambiguous. V dropped 2 bases and J dropped 0 bases, with 8 bases sitting between them. CDR1 is ENHRY, CDR2 SYGVKD, per germline. There are 15 residues in the CDR3. The CDR3 is CAISEAGSSYNEQFF. The CDR3 nucleotides are TGTGCCATCAGTGAGGCAGGCAGCTCCTACAATGAGCAGTTCTTC.